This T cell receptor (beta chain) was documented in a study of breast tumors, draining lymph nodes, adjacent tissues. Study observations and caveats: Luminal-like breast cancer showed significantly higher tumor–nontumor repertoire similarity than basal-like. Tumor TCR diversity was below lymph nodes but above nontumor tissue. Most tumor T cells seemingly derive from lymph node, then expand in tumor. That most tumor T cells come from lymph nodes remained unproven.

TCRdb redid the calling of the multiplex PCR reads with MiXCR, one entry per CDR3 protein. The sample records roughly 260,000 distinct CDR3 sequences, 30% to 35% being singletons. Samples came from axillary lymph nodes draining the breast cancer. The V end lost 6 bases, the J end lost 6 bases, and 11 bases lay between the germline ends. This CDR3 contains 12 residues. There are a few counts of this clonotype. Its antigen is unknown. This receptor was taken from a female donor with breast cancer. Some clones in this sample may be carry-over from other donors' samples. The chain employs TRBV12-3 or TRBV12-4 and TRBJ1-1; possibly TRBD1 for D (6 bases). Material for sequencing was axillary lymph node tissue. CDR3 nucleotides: TGTGCCAGCAGCTTACAGGGCCCTGAAGCTTTCTTT. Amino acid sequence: CASSLQGPEAFF.